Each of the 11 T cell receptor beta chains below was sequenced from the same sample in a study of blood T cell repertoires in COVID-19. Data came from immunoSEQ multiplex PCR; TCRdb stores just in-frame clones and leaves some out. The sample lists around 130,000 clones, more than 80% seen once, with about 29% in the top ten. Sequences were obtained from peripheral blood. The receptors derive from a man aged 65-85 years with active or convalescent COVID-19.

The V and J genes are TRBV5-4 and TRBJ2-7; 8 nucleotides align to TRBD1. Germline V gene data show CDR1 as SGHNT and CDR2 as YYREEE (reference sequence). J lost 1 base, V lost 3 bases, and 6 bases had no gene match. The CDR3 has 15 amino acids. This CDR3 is CASSSRQGISYEQYF. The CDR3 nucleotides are TGTGCCAGCAGCTCTCGACAGGGGATATCCTACGAGCAGTACTTC.

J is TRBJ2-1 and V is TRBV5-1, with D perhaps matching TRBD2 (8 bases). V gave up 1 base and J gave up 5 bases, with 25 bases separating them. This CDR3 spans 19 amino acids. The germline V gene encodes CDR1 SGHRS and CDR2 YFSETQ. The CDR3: CASSLRFGPGGTENNEQFF. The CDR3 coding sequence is TGCGCCAGCAGCTTGCGGTTTGGGCCGGGAGGGACAGAGAACAATGAGCAGTTCTTC.

CDR3 in amino acids: CASWGGGSYEQYF. The CDR3 nucleotides read TGTGCCAGCTGGGGGGGAGGATCCTACGAGCAGTACTTC. The rearrangement joins TRBV28 to TRBJ2-7, with 7 positions matching TRBD2. The CDR3 extends over 13 amino acids. In germline, CDR1 is MDHEN, CDR2 SYDVKM. V was pared by 8 bases and J by 1 base, with 5 bases of the junction left unmatched.

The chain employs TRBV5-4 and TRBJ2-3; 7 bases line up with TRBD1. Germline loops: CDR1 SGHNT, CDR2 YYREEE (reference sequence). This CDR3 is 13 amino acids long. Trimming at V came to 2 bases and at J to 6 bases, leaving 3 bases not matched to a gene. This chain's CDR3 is CASSFEGADTQYF. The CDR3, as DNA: TGTGCCAGCAGCTTTGAGGGGGCCGATACGCAGTATTTT.

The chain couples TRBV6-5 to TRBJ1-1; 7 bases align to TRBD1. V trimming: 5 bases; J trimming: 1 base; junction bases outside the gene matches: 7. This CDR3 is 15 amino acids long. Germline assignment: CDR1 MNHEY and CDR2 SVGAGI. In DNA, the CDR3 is TGTGCCAGCAGTCTTCGGCCAGGGGGGAACACTGAAGCTTTCTTT. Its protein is CASSLRPGGNTEAFF.

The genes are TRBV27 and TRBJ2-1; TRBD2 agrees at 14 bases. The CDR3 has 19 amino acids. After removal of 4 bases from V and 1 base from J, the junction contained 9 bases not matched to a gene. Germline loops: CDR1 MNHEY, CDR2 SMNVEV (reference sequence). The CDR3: CASSSLPGLAGVSYNEQFF. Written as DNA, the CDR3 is TGTGCCAGCAGTTCTCTGCCGGGACTAGCGGGAGTGTCCTACAATGAGCAGTTCTTC.

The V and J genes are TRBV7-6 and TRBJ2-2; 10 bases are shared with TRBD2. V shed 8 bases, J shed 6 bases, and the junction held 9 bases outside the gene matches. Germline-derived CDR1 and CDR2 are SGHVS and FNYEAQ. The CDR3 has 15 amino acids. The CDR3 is CASRRASGSSGELFF. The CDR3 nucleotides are TGTGCCAGCCGGAGGGCTAGCGGGAGTTCCGGGGAGCTGTTTTTT. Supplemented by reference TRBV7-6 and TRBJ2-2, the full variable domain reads GAGVSQSPRYKVTKRGQDVALRCDPISGHVSLYWYRQALGQGPEFLTYFNYEAQQDKSGLPNDRFSAERPEGSISTLTIQRTEQRDSAMYRCASRRASGSSGELFFGEGSRLTVL.

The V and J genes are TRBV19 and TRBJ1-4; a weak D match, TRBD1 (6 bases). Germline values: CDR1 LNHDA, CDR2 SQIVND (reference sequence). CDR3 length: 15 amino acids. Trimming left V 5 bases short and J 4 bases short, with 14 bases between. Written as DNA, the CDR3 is TGTGCCAGTAGTCGGCGGGGGGCCGGTAATGAAAAACTGTTTTTT. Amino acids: CASSRRGAGNEKLFF.

The CDR3 nucleotides read TGCAGTGCTAGTCTTCAGGAGGCTAGCGGGAGAGCCGGGGAGCTGTTTTTT. Amino acids: CSASLQEASGRAGELFF. The J gene is TRBJ2-2, the V gene TRBV20-1; 10 positions match TRBD2. CDR1 and CDR2 (germline): DFQATT, SNEGSKA (reference sequence). V was pared by 3 bases and J by 6 bases, with 13 bases of the junction left unmatched. The CDR3 length is 17 residues.

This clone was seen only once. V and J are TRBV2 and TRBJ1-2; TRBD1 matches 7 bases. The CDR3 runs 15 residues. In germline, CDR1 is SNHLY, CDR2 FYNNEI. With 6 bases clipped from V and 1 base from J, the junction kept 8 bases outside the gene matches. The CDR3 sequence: CASSPGQARNYGYTF. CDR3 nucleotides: TGTGCCAGCAGCCCTGGACAGGCCCGTAACTATGGCTACACCTTC.

The CDR3 coding sequence is TGTGCCAGCAGACTCAGCAGGGGAGCAACTGGGGCCAACGTCCTGACTTTC. Amino acid sequence: CASRLSRGATGANVLTF. The rearrangement uses TRBV27 and TRBJ2-6, with D tentatively TRBD1 (6 bases). V dropped 6 bases and J dropped 2 bases, with 17 bases sitting between them. The germline V gene has CDR1 MNHEY and CDR2 SMNVEV (reference sequence). CDR3 length: 17 residues.